Below, one TCR beta chain is given with its context. Its antigen is currently unknown. This CDR3 comprises 17 residues. The germline gives CDR1 ENHRY, CDR2 SYGVKD. The V gene end was trimmed by 8 bases and the J gene end by 0 bases; junction bases not matched to a gene: 15. Lactation, pregnancy, uncontrolled infections and other autoimmune diseases were all grounds for excluding patients. Amplification targeted the TCR beta CDR3 regions, with RNA transcripts as the source material. Second-round multiplex PCR came after a first-round RT-PCR that employed HTBI primers. TCRdb redid the calling of the multiplex PCR reads with MiXCR, one entry per CDR3 protein. The sample lists around 1,200,000 distinct CDR3 sequences; about 36% were seen once. The data derive from a study of Graves' ophthalmopathy and Graves' hyperthyroidism. For the study at large: Stable hyperthyroidism meant no ophthalmopathy within 18 months of follow-up. Notes on the study in general: Blood also carried most expanded thyroid clonotypes exceeding 0.001 frequency.

This chain connects TRBV10-3 to TRBJ2-5, with 7 bases identical to TRBD2. Sample: peripheral blood or thyroid tissue (not recorded which). This sequence originates from an adult man with Graves' hyperthyroidism. The CDR3 reads CAILASGVETYQETQYF. The DNA of the CDR3 is TGTGCCATCTTGGCCAGCGGGGTAGAGACGTACCAAGAGACCCAGTACTTC.